Detailed here is one TCR beta chain. Libraries for TCR beta were made by quantitative 5'-RACE with molecular barcodes. TCRdb used MiXCR to reprocess the 5' RACE reads, holding one entry per CDR3 protein. The profile shows about 180,000 distinct CDR3 sequences, around 8.9% of them singletons. The sample belongs to a study of CD8 T cells in ankylosing spondylitis. Specimen: blood, either unsorted or a sorted T cell fraction (not recorded which). The TCR sequence derives from a female donor with ankylosing spondylitis or in good health (not recorded which).

The DNA of the CDR3 is TGCGCCAGCAGCCAAGATTCCGGGGATGAGCAGTTCTTC. This encodes CASSQDSGDEQFF. This chain links TRBV4-3 with TRBJ2-1, with D perhaps matching TRBD2 (5 bases). This CDR3 comprises 13 residues. Germline V gene sequence: CDR1 LGHNA, CDR2 YSLEER. The V and J ends lost 0 bases and 8 bases respectively, with 8 bases between them.